This TCR beta chain originates from a study of cytomegalovirus exposure and HLA in healthy donors. Study findings and constraints: Associated with HLA alleles at 0.05 false discovery rate in a later analysis were around 17,000 TCR beta sequences. Cytomegalovirus association was listed for about 170 TCR beta chains. Several of the most significant clusters appeared, in a later analysis, to be linked to common viral pathogens.

Both 60 Vbeta primers and 13 Jbeta primers went into the PCR. Generated by immunoSEQ multiplex PCR, the TCRdb table keeps only in-frame clones and is missing some. The profile covers 110,000 to 150,000 clones, with approximately 73% appearing a single time and 1% to 1.5% taken by the ten largest. Regarding this clone: Its antigen remains unidentified.

This TCR was sampled from a woman aged 40 to 50 in good health and CMV-seronegative. Material: PBMCs.

The CDR3: CASSPTRDYEQYF. CDR3 coding DNA: TGTGCCAGCTCCCCTACCCGGGACTACGAGCAGTACTTC. The chain links TRBV18 to TRBJ2-7; TRBD2 might be the D (5 bases). Trimming removed 6 bases at V and 3 bases at J, with 12 bases between. In germline, CDR1 is KGHSH, CDR2 LQKENI. The length of the CDR3 is 13 residues. The whole variable domain, remainder taken from reference TRBV18 and TRBJ2-7, is NAGVMQNPRHLVRRRGQEARLRCSPMKGHSHVYWYRQLPEEGLKFMVYLQKENIIDESGMPKERFSAEFPKEGPSILRIQQVVRGDSAAYFCASSPTRDYEQYFGPGTRLTVT.